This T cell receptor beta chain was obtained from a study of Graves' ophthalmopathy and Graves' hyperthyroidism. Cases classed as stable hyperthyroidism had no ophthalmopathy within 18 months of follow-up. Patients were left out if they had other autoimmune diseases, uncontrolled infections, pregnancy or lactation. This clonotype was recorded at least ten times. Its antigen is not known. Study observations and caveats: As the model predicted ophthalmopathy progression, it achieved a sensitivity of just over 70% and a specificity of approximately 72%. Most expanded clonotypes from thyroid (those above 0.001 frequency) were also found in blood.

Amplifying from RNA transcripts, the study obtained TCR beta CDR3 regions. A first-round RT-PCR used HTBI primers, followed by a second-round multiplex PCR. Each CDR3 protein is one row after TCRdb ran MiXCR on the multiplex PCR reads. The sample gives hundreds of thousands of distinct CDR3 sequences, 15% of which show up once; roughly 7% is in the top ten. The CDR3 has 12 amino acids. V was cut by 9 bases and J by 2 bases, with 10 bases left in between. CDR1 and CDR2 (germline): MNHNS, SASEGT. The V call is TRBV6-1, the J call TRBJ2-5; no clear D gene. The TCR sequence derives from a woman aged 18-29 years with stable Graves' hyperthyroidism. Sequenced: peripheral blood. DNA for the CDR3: TGTGCCAGGCTGGAGCTACAAGAGACCCAGTACTTC. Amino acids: CARLELQETQYF.